This TCR beta chain originates from a study of cytomegalovirus exposure and HLA in healthy donors (dated by TCRdb to 2016 to 2017). Turning to the overall study: An earlier analysis of some 600 of the donors reported about 300 Gb of sequence data and 117 million unique TCR beta sequences obtained from roughly 180 million T cells. Roughly 300 gigabases of sequencing data and around 87 million unique TCR sequences were included in an early release covering over 600 HLA-typed donors. The genetic ancestry cluster associated with self-reported Caucasian donors included over 65% of the 350 to 500 genotyped donors. The study aimed to test whether cataloging public T cell receptors could reveal signatures of past pathogen exposure. Using immunosequencing, the study profiled T cell repertoires from about 610 subjects and related those repertoires to cytomegalovirus serostatus. Along with the roughly 670-subject first cohort, a separate validation cohort of around 120 different subjects was used. To predict cytomegalovirus infection status, the study combined high-throughput TCR immunosequencing, statistical association of individual TCRs with disease status, and machine learning. To study patterns of TCR occurrence, a later analysis re-analyzed previously published TCR beta repertoires from more than 550 donors and added high-resolution HLA genotyping. Rather than using new phenotypic data, the later analysis identified candidate immune exposures from TCR beta sequences and from how often those sequences occurred across donors. In an earlier analysis of 500 to 650 of the donors, high-throughput TCR beta sequencing was used to judge whether each TCR beta V gene segment behaved as functional or pseudogenic. Donor age, sex, ethnicity and CMV serostatus were collected together with the repertoire data. Genome-wide SNP genotypes for about 65% of the roughly 670 donors were used in a later genetic analysis, which treated that subset as a discovery cohort. Every repertoire in the discovery cohort had been generated on one and the same sequencing platform. Class I and class II HLA loci were covered by the typing at four-digit resolution. The number of typed donors differed by locus: about 620-630 for A, B, C, DRB1 and DQB1; 500 to 550 for DQA1; around 610 for DPA1; and some 450 for DPB1. Several DR-DQ haplotypes were treated as single units for association and clustering because of strong linkage in the cohort. Across approximately 400 genotyped donors of the cohort, an average of about 250,000 unique TCR beta nucleotide sequences per donor were sequenced, and around 19% of those sequences were non-productive.

The protocol used for the library was the immunoSEQ multiplex PCR assay. A mixture of 60 forward primers for TCR Vbeta segments and 13 reverse primers for TCR Jbeta segments was used in the multiplex PCR. Amplification of the CDR3 region of rearranged TCR beta genes was performed with a multiplex PCR assay on genomic DNA. Amplified TCR beta libraries were sequenced as 87-base-pair reads on the Illumina HiSeq System. The original methods were these. A later analysis tallied 75 million to 85 million unique TCR beta chains across the 700 or so repertoires, and about 10 million of those chains were shared by two or more donors. Raw reads were error-corrected and collapsed into unique sequences by a nearest-neighbor algorithm in which closely related sequences were merged to remove PCR and sequencing errors. V, D and J gene segments were assigned by aligning CDR3 sequences to IMGT reference sequences. Each retained sequence needed at least a six-nucleotide match to both a V gene segment and a J gene segment. Rearrangements were called productive when the CDR3 lacked stop codons and stayed in frame with V and J; all others were non-productive. Following IMGT convention, CDR3 was defined as the stretch from the second conserved V-encoded cysteine up to the conserved J-encoded phenylalanine. In an earlier analysis of 550 to 650 of the donors, sequences lacking an unambiguous match to a single V gene segment were excluded. An earlier analysis of 587 of the donors called V segments functional above 56.7% productive rearrangements and segregating when the between-donor standard deviation exceeded 5%. A statistical classification framework was built to diagnose cytomegalovirus status from the catalog of TCR beta chain sequences. V and J gene assignment, in a later analysis, came from comparing TCR nucleotide sequences with IMGT/GENE-DB human TR gene sequences. A later analysis assigned CDR3 sequences and most-parsimonious VDJ recombination scenarios with the TCRdist pipeline. A later analysis defined each TCR beta chain by its CDR3 amino acid sequence plus V-gene family, and excluded reads lacking a unique V-gene family. In a later analysis, fewer than 600 highly shared, low-generation-probability nucleotide sequences were removed to address suspected cross-contamination and a sequencing artifact. In a later analysis, a clonal expansion index for each public chain was calculated from normalized within-repertoire ranks of inferred template counts. In a later analysis, generation probabilities were computed using a VDJ recombination model fitted to out-of-frame rearrangements, and the results were checked against IGoR. In a later analysis, hypergeometric tests were used to score TCR-TCR, TCR-HLA and TCR-CMV co-occurrence, with a repertoire-size bias correction applied to TCR pairs. In a later analysis, false discovery rates were estimated by permuting HLA or CMV assignments 20 times. In a later analysis, co-occurring TCRs were grouped using DBSCAN, with TCRdist sequence similarity added in when clustering inside HLA-allele-positive subsets. For co-occurrence clustering, repertoires with fewer than 30,000 or more than 120,000 public chains were excluded, along with about five repertoires with anomalous nucleotide sharing. The clones in this table, taken by TCRdb from immuneACCESS, are in-frame only. Not every clone is retained; where verified, under half of the shortfall comes from an unresolved V gene, and the cause of the rest is unknown. That table gives V, J and clone size, and the DNA gave D and trimming. Within this sample are under 200,000 clones, with roughly 75% of them counted one time only. 5% to 7% of the sample comes from the top ten.

The CDR3 holds 15 amino acids from the cysteine to the phenylalanine. CDR3 DNA only is kept here, 45 bases in frame from base 1. V loses 5 bases at its end and J loses 4 bases; junction bases beyond the gene matches: 9. For CDR1 and CDR2, the germline V gene (reference sequence) lists SEHNR and FQNEAQ. Here is what the overall study found, with its caveats: A later genetic analysis associated a missense DCLRE1C variant with V-gene and J-gene trimming of TCR beta chains, and an independent cohort replicated the association. In the study, approximately 150 TCR beta chains were listed as associated with cytomegalovirus. In an earlier analysis of over 550 of the donors, most TCR beta V segments were observed in productive rearrangements about 87% or about 30% of the time, broadly matching IMGT annotations. In a later analysis, most CMV-associated TCR beta chains were found to appear HLA-restricted, with HLA associations seemingly driven largely by CMV exposure. Some IMGT-functional V segments, including TRBV6-2 and TRBV6-3, could not be told apart with the 87-base-pair reads, so those segments were excluded. When HLA alleles, especially DR and DQ, strongly co-occurred, attributing TCR associations to individual alleles was difficult. CMV serostatus was the only immune exposure information available for the cohort. This cohort had only TCR beta chains sequenced, and the lack of alpha or paired-chain data limited which features could be detected. Specific HLA alleles were associated with 15,000 to 20,000 TCR beta sequences at a false discovery rate of 0.05 in a later analysis. The presence/absence analyses assumed that sequencing depth was roughly uniform across donors, and that assumption may not be true. Seventeen rarely observed V segments, including chromosome 9 orphons, were excluded from the earlier analysis of 550 to 700 of the donors because counts were too low. The authors suggested that the approach could potentially be generalized to other disease states and immunological phenotypes. HLA typing was unavailable for some donors at each locus, so association tests used only the typed subset. While some public TCRs were present in many individuals, most TCR sequences turned up only very rarely across donors. Correlated functional status among segregating V segments might be attributable to linkage disequilibrium, but an unknown experimental factor could not be ruled out. A cluster of highly shared sequence variants was judged likely to be a technical artifact of the sequencing pipeline. According to a later genetic analysis, donors in an Asian-associated ancestry cluster had fewer N-insertions in productive TCRs than the approximately 630-donor mean. According to a later analysis, parvovirus B19, influenza, CMV and Epstein-Barr virus appeared linked to several top co-occurrence clusters. A further reported finding was that TCR beta sequences accurately predicted the HLA-A and HLA-B alleles for most subjects in the first cohort. In a later analysis, TCR association rates were found to vary across HLA loci, with the most associated TCRs seen for DRB1 alleles and the fewest for HLA-C alleles. A few of the identified cytomegalovirus-associated TCR beta chains were confirmed in vitro to be specific for cytomegalovirus antigens. Cytomegalovirus status was reported to be diagnosed by the classifier with high specificity and sensitivity in both the original and validation cohorts. In a later analysis, HLA-associated TCR beta chains were found to be more clonally expanded and to have lower generation probabilities than equally common non-associated chains.

About this clone: What antigen it recognizes has not been identified. No much larger clone is present one base from it, and per-base qualities are unavailable.

The cohort comprised around 700 healthy bone marrow donors. At the time of sampling, all cohort members were nominally healthy, though unrecorded immune exposures were likely present. The donor tested CMV seronegative, placing the donor among the 352 seronegative members of the cohort. A peripheral blood sample was collected from each donor, and TCR beta sequencing was performed on peripheral blood mononuclear cells. The Qiagen DNeasy Blood Extraction Kit was used to extract genomic DNA from the blood cell samples. This sequence uses TRBV7-9 and TRBJ2-5; 8 bases in between match TRBD1. The specimen sequenced was PBMCs. This clonotype was sampled from a man between 35 and 55 years old in good health and CMV-seronegative. Read as DNA, the sequence is TGTGCCAGCAGCGCGCAACGACAGGGGCGAGAGACCCAGTACTTC. Its coded protein is CASSAQRQGRETQYF. The full variable domain, with segments outside the CDR3 supplied by the reference TRBV7-9 and TRBJ2-5 proteins, appears as DTGVSQNPRHKITKRGQNVTFRCDPISEHNRLYWYRQTLGQGPEFLTYFQNEAQLEKSRLLSDRFSAERPKGSFSTLEIQRTEQGDSAMYLCASSAQRQGRETQYFGPGTRLLVL.